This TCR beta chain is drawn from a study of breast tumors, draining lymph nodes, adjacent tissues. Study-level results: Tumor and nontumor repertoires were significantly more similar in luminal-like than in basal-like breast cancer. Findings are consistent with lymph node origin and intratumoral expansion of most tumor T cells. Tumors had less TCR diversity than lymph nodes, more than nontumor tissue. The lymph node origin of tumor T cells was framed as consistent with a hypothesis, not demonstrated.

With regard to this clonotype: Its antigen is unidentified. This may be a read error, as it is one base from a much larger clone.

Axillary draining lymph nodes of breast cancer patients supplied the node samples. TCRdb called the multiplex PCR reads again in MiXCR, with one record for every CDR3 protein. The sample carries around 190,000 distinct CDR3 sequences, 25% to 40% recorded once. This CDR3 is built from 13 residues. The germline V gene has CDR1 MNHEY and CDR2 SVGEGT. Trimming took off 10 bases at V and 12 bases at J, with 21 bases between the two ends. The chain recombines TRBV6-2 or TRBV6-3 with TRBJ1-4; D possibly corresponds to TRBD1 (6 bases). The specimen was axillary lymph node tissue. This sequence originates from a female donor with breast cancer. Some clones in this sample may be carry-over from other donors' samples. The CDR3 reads CAKKTGQEEELFF. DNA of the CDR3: TGTGCCAAAAAGACAGGCCAAGAAGAAGAACTGTTTTTT.